This entry lists 3 T cell receptor beta chains sequenced from one sample in a study of blood T cells in healthy people across ages. Primed by a sample-barcoded 5' primer and a J-beta primer mix, a second PCR proceeded for about 6 to 11 cycles. A single record per CDR3 protein comes from TCRdb applying MiXCR to the 5' RACE reads. The sample records around 800,000 distinct CDR3 sequences, 50% to 65% being singletons. Sample: blood. The origin of the receptors is a man older than 75 in good health.

This clonotype was recorded only once. This chain connects TRBV14 to TRBJ2-1; D possibly corresponds to TRBD2 (5 bases). Near its end, the DNA agrees better with TRBJ2-7, so the J call may be wrong. The CDR3 totals 14 residues. Germline lookup yields CDR1 SGHDN and CDR2 FVKESK. CDR3 sequence reads: CASSQDGIRDEQYF. DNA for the CDR3: TGTGCCAGCAGCCAAGACGGGATTCGTGATGAGCAGTACTTC.

The chain has TRBV7-2 and TRBJ2-1; TRBD1 is a possible D gene (5 bases). Trimming left V 5 bases short and J 0 bases short, with 11 bases between. Germline CDR1 is SGHTA and CDR2 is FQGNSA. This CDR3 region has 15 residues. The DNA of the CDR3 is TGTGCCAGCAGCCGACAGCCTCTCTCCTACAATGAGCAGTTCTTC. Protein: CASSRQPLSYNEQFF.

In this sample, this clonotype turned up a few times. The chain combines TRBV7-2 with TRBJ2-4, with D perhaps TRBD2 (5 bases). V lost 3 bases and J 0 bases, leaving 15 bases between the germline ends. Germline V CDR1 and CDR2: SGHTA, FQGNSA. The CDR3 runs to 17 residues. The CDR3 DNA follows: TGTGCCAGCAGCTTTAGCAGCGGATTAGGAGCCAAAAACATTCAGTACTTC. This codes for CASSFSSGLGAKNIQYF.